Listed below are T cell receptor beta chains from one sample, sequenced in a study of cytomegalovirus exposure and HLA in healthy donors. This table comes from immunoSEQ multiplex PCR, and its TCRdb copy is limited to in-frame clones, with some not included. The table lists over 100,000 clones, 65% to 80% of them singletons. Source material: PBMCs. These receptors were obtained from a man under 40 in good health and CMV-seropositive. The CDR3 runs from the conserved cysteine through the conserved F or W. A D gene is named only where the DNA matches it firmly. Clone size is shown for a subset of rows, as once, few, many or a class of expanded clone.

j_call,d_call,clone_size,v_call,cdr3_nt,cdr3_aa
TRBJ1-2,TRBD1,.,TRBV5-1,TGCGCCAGCACCCCACAGGGGGCGTCCTCTGGGTATGGCTACCCCTTC,CASTPQGASSGYGYPF
TRBJ1-2,TRBD1,.,TRBV4-2,TGTGCCAGCAGCCAAGTTCCCGCAGGGGGTGGCTACACCTTC,CASSQVPAGGGYTF
TRBJ2-5,.,.,TRBV11-2,TGTGCCAGCAGCTCACAGTTCGGGGTACAAGAGACCCAGTACTTC,CASSSQFGVQETQYF
TRBJ1-4,.,few,TRBV6-1,TGTGCCAGCAGTGAGAGACAGGAAGAGCCTAAACTGTTTTTT,CASSERQEEPKLFF
TRBJ1-5,.,.,TRBV2,TGTGCCAGCAGTGAAGCAGTCGCCGGGAGAAAGCCCCAGCATTTT,CASSEAVAGRKPQHF
TRBJ1-2,TRBD1,.,TRBV6-6,TGTGCCAGCAGTTACGCTGGACAGGGCTATGGCTACACCTTC,CASSYAGQGYGYTF
TRBJ1-3,.,.,TRBV5-1,TGCGCCAGCAGCGAAATACAGGGAAACACCATATATTTT,CASSEIQGNTIYF
TRBJ2-5,.,.,TRBV29-1,TGCAGCGTTGAGGGCAGGGGCCAAGTGGAGACCCAGTACTTC,CSVEGRGQVETQYF
TRBJ2-1,TRBD1,.,TRBV2,TGTGCCAGCAGTGAAACGAGACAGGGCAGAGAGCAGTTCTTC,CASSETRQGREQFF
TRBJ1-4,.,.,TRBV2,TGTGCCTGGCAGGGTCCCTCAGCTAATGAAAAACTGTTTTTT,CAWQGPSANEKLFF
TRBJ2-6,TRBD1,once,TRBV2,TGTGCCAGCACCTGGACAGGGGTTGGGGCCAACGTCCTGACTTTC,CASTWTGVGANVLTF
TRBJ1-2,.,.,TRBV5-4,TGTGCCAGCAGCTTAGACAGTAACTATGGCTACACCTTC,CASSLDSNYGYTF
TRBJ1-4,.,.,TRBV10-3,TGTGCCATCAGTTCCGGGGTGGGTAATGAAAAACTGTTTTTT,CAISSGVGNEKLFF
TRBJ2-7,.,.,TRBV2,TGTGCCAGCAGTGTCGGGACACCAGAGCAGTACTTC,CASSVGTPEQYF
TRBJ2-3,TRBD2,few,TRBV5-1,TGCGCCAGCAGCTTGGGGACTAGCGGTAATGGAGATACGCAGTATTTT,CASSLGTSGNGDTQYF
TRBJ1-2,TRBD1,.,TRBV19,TGTGCCAGTAGGGACTTCGGGACAGCTAACTATGGCTACACCTTC,CASRDFGTANYGYTF
TRBJ1-1,.,few,TRBV4-2,TGTGCCAGCAGCCAAGACAGGGGTAATGAAGCTTTCTTT,CASSQDRGNEAFF
TRBJ2-3,TRBD1,.,TRBV19,TGTGCCAGTAGTATAGGGAGGACAGGGGGCACAGATACGCAGTATTTT,CASSIGRTGGTDTQYF
TRBJ2-7,.,.,TRBV6-6,TGTGCCACCCGGAGACCGGGGAGCTCCTACGAGCAGTACTTC,CATRRPGSSYEQYF
TRBJ1-1,.,once,TRBV28,TGTGCCAGCAGTGCACCTAGAGGGATGAACACTGAAGCTTTCTTT,CASSAPRGMNTEAFF
TRBJ1-6,TRBD1,many,TRBV23-1,TGCGCCAGCAGTCCAAGACAGGGTATCCCACCCCTCCACTTT,CASSPRQGIPPLHF
TRBJ2-2,TRBD2,.,TRBV30,TGTGCCTGGAGTGTACGGGGGGACGGGGAGCTGTTTTTT,CAWSVRGDGELFF
TRBJ1-4,.,.,TRBV18,TGTGCCAGCTCCCCCTCGAGTAATGAAAAACTGTTTTTT,CASSPSSNEKLFF
TRBJ2-1,.,once,TRBV7-9,TGTGCCAGCAGCCCTAAAAGAACAGGGCCCAATGAGCAGTTCTTC,CASSPKRTGPNEQFF
TRBJ1-3,TRBD1,.,TRBV2,TGTGCCAGCGCAGGGGGGTATTCTGGAAACACCATATATTTT,CASAGGYSGNTIYF
TRBJ1-6,.,.,TRBV14,TGTGCCAGCAGCCAAACACCGGGTTCCTATTCACCCCTCCACTTT,CASSQTPGSYSPLHF
TRBJ2-1,.,.,TRBV2,TGTGCCAGCAGTGAAACCGATAGCTCCTACAATGAGCAGTTCTTC,CASSETDSSYNEQFF
TRBJ1-2,TRBD1,few,TRBV6-1,TGTGCCAGCAGTTTCGGGACAGAGGGCCCCTATGGCTACACCTTC,CASSFGTEGPYGYTF
TRBJ2-7,.,few,TRBV5-6,TGTGCCAGCAGCTATCAGACAGTGACCTACGAGCAGTACTTC,CASSYQTVTYEQYF
TRBJ2-5,.,.,TRBV6-6,TGTGCCAGCAGTTACTCGGGCCTCAAAGAGACCCAGTACTTC,CASSYSGLKETQYF
TRBJ1-4,.,.,TRBV6-1,TGTGCCAGCAGTGAAGCGCAGACAGTCTCTAATGAAAAACTGTTTTTT,CASSEAQTVSNEKLFF
TRBJ2-7,TRBD2,.,TRBV6-5,TGTGCCAGCAGGCGGGCTAGCGGGGCTTACTACGAGCAGTACTTC,CASRRASGAYYEQYF
TRBJ1-1,.,once,TRBV19,TGTGCCAGTAGTGTAACAGCGGACACTGAAGCTTTCTTT,CASSVTADTEAFF
TRBJ1-5,TRBD1,.,TRBV19,TGTGCCAGTAGTACTGACAGGGGTCCTCAGCCCCAGCATTTT,CASSTDRGPQPQHF
TRBJ2-2,.,.,TRBV12-5,TGTGCTAGTGGTACAGGGATGGATCCCGGGGAGCTGTTTTTT,CASGTGMDPGELFF
TRBJ2-5,.,.,TRBV19,TGTGCCAGTAGTATAGATAGTGAAGAGACCCAGTACTTC,CASSIDSEETQYF
TRBJ2-7,.,.,TRBV18,TGTGCCAGCTCACCAACAGTCTCCTACGAGCAGTACTTC,CASSPTVSYEQYF
TRBJ2-7,.,.,TRBV4-3,TGCGCCAGCAGCCAAGTATTTAGGGGGGGTTACGAGCAGTACTTC,CASSQVFRGGYEQYF
TRBJ2-6,.,once,TRBV6-6,TGTGCCAGCAAGAGGGCGCTTGGGGCCAACGTCCTGACTTTC,CASKRALGANVLTF
TRBJ2-7,TRBD2,.,TRBV27,TGTGCCAGCAGTTTGGGGGCTAGCGGGGGGGCGGGCTTTTTCGAGCAGTACTTC,CASSLGASGGAGFFEQYF